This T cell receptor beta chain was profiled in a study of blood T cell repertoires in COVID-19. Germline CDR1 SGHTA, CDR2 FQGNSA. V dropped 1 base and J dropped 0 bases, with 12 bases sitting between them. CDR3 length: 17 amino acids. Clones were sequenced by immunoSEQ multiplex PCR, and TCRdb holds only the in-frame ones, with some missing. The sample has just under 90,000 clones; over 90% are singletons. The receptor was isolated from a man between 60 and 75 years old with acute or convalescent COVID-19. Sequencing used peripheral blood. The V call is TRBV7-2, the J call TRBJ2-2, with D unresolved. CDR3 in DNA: TGTGCCAGCAGCTTAGACGGAGCAGCAGCGAACACCGGGGAGCTGTTTTTT. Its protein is CASSLDGAAANTGELFF.